This T cell receptor beta chain stems from a study of T-cell reconstitution after alpha-beta-depleted transplantation in children. As it was prepared, the TCRbeta library received unique molecular identifiers. MiXCR was run by TCRdb on the PCR reads, yielding one entry per CDR3 protein. The sample records roughly 200,000 distinct CDR3 sequences, 6% to 7% being singletons. This clonotype was counted many times. The V and J ends lost 6 bases and 0 bases respectively, with 13 bases between them. In germline, CDR1 is SGHDT, CDR2 YYEEEE. CDR3 length: 14 amino acids. This chain uses TRBV5-6 with TRBJ2-7; D is uncertain. The specimen comprised PBMCs from the stem cell graft donor, sampled from the stem cell graft. This sequence was found in a human donor who donated a stem cell graft to a child with Wiskott-Aldrich syndrome. The CDR3 sequence: CASKLRPDSYEQYF. Written as DNA, the CDR3 is TGTGCCAGCAAACTGCGCCCGGACTCCTACGAGCAGTACTTC.